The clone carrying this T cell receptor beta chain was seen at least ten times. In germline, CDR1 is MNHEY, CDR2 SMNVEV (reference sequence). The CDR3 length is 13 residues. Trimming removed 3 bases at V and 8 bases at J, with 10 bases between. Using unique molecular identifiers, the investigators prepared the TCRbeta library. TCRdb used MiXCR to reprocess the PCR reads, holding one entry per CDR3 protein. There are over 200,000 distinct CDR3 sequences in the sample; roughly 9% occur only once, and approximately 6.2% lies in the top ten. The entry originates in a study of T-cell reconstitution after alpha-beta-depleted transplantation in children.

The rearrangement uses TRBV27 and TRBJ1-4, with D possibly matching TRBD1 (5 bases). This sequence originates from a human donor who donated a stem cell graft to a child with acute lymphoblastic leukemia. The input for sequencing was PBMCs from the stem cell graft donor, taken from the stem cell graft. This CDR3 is CASSFMGGEKLFF. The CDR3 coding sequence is TGTGCCAGCAGTTTCATGGGGGGGGAAAAACTGTTTTTT.